The entry that follows covers one T cell receptor (beta chain) sequence. Its specificity is unknown. V trimming: 4 bases; J trimming: 9 bases; junction bases outside the gene matches: 17. This CDR3 has 16 residues. Germline CDR1 and CDR2: LGHDT and YNNKEL (reference sequence). Measured with immunoSEQ multiplex PCR; TCRdb has only the in-frame clones, and not every one. The table includes about 120,000 clones, about 90% detected once. This record belongs to a study of T cell responses to AZD1222 COVID-19 vaccine. Study-wide results and limits: Just 5 to 7 AZD1222 recipients were seropositive at baseline.

Sequences were derived from peripheral blood, sampled 28 days after the second AZD1222 dose. The receptor's source is an adult who received the AZD1222 COVID-19 vaccine. This chain uses TRBV3-1 (or the pseudogene TRBV3-2) with TRBJ1-2; TRBD1 agrees at 7 bases. This CDR3 is CASSPTFDRVGYRYTF. The DNA for the CDR3 is TGTGCCAGCAGCCCCACATTCGACAGGGTAGGGTATCGCTACACCTTC.